Described below is a single TCR beta chain sequence and its context. The data were obtained in a study of cytomegalovirus exposure and HLA in healthy donors. Use of 60 Vbeta and 13 Jbeta primers characterized the PCR. Profiling relied on immunoSEQ multiplex PCR, and the TCRdb table lists in-frame clones only, not all of them. The sample records 120,000 or so clones, over 75% being singletons. CDR3 length: 15 residues. V lost 6 bases, J lost 4 bases, and 19 bases lay in between. Germline V gene data show CDR1 as MNHEY and CDR2 as SMNVEV (reference sequence). This chain joins TRBV27 and TRBJ2-7; tentatively, D is TRBD1 (6 bases). This sequence was found in a man aged 18 to 29 in good health and CMV-seropositive. The source material was PBMCs. CDR3 DNA: TGTGCCAGCAGCCCAAGGACAGCAAAGATATACGAGCAGTACTTC. Translating gives CASSPRTAKIYEQYF.